This T cell receptor beta chain came from a study of identical twins. The CDR3 is 14 amino acids. V lost 5 bases to trimming and J lost 3 bases, with 14 bases between them. Germline values: CDR1 DFQATT, CDR2 SNEGSKA (reference sequence). This clonotype was picked up many times. In TCRdb, the 5' RACE reads were re-called with MiXCR into one record per CDR3 protein. Found here are more than 600,000 distinct CDR3 sequences, around a sixth of them singletons; the top ten hold about 12%. Another study also made use of these data, one on T cells expressing NK-cell markers. From that second work: In a handful of donors, dominant NKG2C+ clonotypes were roughly 1.0-8% of CD8+ T cells.

The sequence was obtained from a woman younger than 35 in good health. The rearrangement joins TRBV20-1 to TRBJ2-1; D may be TRBD2 (6 bases). The sequenced sample consisted of PBMCs. The CDR3 DNA reads TGCAGTGCTGGGATTGGGCGGGGCTACAATGAGCAGTTCTTC. Translated, it gives CSAGIGRGYNEQFF.